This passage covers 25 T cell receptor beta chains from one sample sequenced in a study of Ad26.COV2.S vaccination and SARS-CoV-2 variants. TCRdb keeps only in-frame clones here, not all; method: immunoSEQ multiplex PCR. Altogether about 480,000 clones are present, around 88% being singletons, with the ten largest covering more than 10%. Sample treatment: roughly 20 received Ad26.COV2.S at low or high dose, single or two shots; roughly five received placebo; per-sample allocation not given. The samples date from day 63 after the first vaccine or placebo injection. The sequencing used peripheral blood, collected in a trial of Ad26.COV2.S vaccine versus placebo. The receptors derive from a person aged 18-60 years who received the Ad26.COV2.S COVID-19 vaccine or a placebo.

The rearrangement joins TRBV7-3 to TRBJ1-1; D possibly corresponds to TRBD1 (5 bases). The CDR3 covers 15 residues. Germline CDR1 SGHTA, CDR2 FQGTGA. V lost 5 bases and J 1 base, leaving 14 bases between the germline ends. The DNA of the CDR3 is TGTGCCAGCAGCCGGGACGGGGATGCGAACACTGAAGCTTTCTTT. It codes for CASSRDGDANTEAFF.

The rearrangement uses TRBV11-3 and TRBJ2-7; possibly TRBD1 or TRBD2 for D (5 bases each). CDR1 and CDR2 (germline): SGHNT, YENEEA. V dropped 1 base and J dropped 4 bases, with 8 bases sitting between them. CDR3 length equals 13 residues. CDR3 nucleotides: TGTGCCAGCAGCTTAGGGGACGGATACGAGCAGTACTTC. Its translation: CASSLGDGYEQYF.

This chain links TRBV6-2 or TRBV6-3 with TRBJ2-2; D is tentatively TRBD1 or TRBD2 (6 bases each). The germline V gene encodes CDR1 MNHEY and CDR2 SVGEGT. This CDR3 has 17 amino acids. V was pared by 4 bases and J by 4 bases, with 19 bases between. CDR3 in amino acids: CASSSPLGGSSTGELFF. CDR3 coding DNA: TGTGCCAGCAGTTCCCCTTTGGGGGGCTCGAGCACCGGGGAGCTGTTTTTT.

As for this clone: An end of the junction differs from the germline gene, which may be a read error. Written as DNA, the CDR3 is TGTGCTAGCAGCTTAGGTGAAGGGGCCTACCAAGAGACCCAGTACTTC. It translates to CASSLGEGAYQETQYF. The rearrangement joins TRBV7-7 to TRBJ2-5; D might be TRBD1 (5 bases). Germline V gene data show CDR1 as SSHAT and CDR2 as FNYEAQ (reference sequence). The CDR3 consists of 16 residues.

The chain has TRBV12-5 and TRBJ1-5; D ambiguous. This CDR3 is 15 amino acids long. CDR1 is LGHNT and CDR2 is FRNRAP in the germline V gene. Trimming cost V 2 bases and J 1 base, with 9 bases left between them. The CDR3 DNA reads TGTGCTAGTGGTTTGTCTCTTCTGAGCAATCAGCCCCAGCATTTT. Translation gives CASGLSLLSNQPQHF.

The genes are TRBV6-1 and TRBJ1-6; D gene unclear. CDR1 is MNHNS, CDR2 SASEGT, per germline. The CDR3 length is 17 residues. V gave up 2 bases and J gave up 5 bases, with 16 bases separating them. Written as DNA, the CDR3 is TGTGCCAGCAGTGAATTAAATCCACGCAGCCATAATTCACCCCTCCACTTT. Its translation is CASSELNPRSHNSPLHF.

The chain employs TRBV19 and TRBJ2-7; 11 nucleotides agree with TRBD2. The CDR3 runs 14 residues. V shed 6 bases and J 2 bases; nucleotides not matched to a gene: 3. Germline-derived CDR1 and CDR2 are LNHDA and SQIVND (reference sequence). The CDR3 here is CASSLAGGTYEQYF. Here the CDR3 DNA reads TGTGCCAGTAGCTTAGCGGGAGGGACCTACGAGCAGTACTTC.

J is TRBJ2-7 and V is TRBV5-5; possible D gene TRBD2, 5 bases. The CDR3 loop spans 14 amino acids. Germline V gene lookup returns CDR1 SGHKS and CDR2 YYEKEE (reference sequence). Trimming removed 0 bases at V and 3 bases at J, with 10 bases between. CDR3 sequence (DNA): TGTGCCAGCAGCTTGGCCGGAGGCCGCTACGAGCAGTACTTC. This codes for CASSLAGGRYEQYF.

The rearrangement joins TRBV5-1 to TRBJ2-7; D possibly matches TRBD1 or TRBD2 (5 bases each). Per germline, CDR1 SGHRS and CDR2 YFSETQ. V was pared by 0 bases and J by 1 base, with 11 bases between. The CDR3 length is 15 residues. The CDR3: CASSLEGRESYEQYF. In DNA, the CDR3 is TGCGCCAGCAGCTTGGAGGGCAGGGAGTCCTACGAGCAGTACTTC.

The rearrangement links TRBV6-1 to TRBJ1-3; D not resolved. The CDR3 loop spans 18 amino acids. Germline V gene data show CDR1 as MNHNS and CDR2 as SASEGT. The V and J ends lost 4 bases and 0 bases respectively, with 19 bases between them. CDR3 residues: CASSVVVAGPSSGNTIYF. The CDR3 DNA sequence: TGTGCCAGCAGTGTAGTCGTCGCAGGACCCAGCTCTGGAAACACCATATATTTT.

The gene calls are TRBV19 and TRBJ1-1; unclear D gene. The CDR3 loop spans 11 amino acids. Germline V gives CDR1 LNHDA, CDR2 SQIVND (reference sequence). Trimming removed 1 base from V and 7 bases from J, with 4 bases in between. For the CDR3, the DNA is TGTGCCAGTAGTATAGGTCTTGAAGCTTTCTTT. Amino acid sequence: CASSIGLEAFF. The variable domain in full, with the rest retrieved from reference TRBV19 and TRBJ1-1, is DGGITQSPKYLFRKEGQNVTLSCEQNLNHDAMYWYRQDPGQGLRLIYYSQIVNDFQKGDIAEGYSVSREKKESFPLTVTSAQKNPTAFYLCASSIGLEAFFGQGTRLTVV.

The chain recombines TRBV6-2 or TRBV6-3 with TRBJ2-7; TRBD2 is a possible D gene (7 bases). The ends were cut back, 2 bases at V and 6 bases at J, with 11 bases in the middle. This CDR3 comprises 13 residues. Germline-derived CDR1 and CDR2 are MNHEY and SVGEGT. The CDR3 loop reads CASSYHREGEQYF. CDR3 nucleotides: TGTGCCAGCAGTTACCACAGGGAGGGCGAGCAGTACTTC.

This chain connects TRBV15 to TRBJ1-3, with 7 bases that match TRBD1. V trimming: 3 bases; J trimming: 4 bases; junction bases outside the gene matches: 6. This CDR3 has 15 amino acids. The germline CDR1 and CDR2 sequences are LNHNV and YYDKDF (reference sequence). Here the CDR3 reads CATSSFDRDGNTIYF. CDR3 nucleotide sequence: TGTGCCACCAGCAGCTTCGACAGGGACGGAAACACCATATATTTT.

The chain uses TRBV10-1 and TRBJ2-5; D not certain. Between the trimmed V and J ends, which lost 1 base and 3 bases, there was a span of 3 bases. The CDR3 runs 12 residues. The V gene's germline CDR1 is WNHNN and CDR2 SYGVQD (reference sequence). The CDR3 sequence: CASSELEETQYF. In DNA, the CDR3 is TGCGCCAGCAGTGAGTTGGAAGAGACCCAGTACTTC.

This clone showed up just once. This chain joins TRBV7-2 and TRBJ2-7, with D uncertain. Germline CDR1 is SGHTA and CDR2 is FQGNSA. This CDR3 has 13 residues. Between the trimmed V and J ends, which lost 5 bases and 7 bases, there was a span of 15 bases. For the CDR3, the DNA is TGTGCCAGCAGCCCGGGCGAAACGAGGGAGCAGTACTTC. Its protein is CASSPGETREQYF.

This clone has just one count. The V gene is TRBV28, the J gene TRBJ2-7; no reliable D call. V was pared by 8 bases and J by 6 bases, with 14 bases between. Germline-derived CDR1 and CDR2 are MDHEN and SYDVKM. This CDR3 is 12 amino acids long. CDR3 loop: CASATVPFEQYF. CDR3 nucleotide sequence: TGTGCCAGCGCCACGGTACCTTTCGAGCAGTACTTC.

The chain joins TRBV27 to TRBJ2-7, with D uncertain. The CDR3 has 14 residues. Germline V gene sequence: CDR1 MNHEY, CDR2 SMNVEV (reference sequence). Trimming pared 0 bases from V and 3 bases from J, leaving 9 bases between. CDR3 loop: CASSLSELNYEQYF. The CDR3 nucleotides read TGTGCCAGCAGTTTATCCGAACTAAACTACGAGCAGTACTTC.

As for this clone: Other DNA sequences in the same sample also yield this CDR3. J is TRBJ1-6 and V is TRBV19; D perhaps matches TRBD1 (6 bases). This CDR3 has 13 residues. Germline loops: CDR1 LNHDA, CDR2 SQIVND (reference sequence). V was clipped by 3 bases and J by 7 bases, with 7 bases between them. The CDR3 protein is CASSIQGNSPLHF. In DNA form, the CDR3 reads TGTGCCAGTAGTATCCAGGGGAATTCACCCCTCCACTTT. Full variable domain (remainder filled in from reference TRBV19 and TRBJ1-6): DGGITQSPKYLFRKEGQNVTLSCEQNLNHDAMYWYRQDPGQGLRLIYYSQIVNDFQKGDIAEGYSVSREKKESFPLTVTSAQKNPTAFYLCASSIQGNSPLHFGNGTRLTVT.

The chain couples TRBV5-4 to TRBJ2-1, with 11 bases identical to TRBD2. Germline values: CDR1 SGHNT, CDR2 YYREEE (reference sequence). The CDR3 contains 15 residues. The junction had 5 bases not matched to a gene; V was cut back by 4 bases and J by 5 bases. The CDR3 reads CASSRGTSGNNEQFF. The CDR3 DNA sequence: TGTGCCAGCAGCCGGGGGACTAGCGGAAACAATGAGCAGTTCTTC. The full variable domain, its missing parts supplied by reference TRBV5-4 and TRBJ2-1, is ETGVTQSPTHLIKTRGQQVTLRCSSQSGHNTVSWYQQALGQGPQFIFQYYREEENGRGNFPPRFSGLQFPNYSSELNVNALELDDSALYLCASSRGTSGNNEQFFGPGTRLTVL.

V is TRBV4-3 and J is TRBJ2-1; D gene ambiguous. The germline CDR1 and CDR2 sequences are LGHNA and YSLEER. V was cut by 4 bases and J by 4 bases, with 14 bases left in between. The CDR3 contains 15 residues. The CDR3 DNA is TGCGCCAGCAGCCCACAACCGCTGGGGTACAATGAGCAGTTCTTC. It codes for CASSPQPLGYNEQFF.

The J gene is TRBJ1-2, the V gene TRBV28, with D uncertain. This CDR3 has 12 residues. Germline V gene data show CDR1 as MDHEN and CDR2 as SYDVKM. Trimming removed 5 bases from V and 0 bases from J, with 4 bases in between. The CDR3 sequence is CASSATNYGYTF. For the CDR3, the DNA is TGTGCCAGCAGTGCAACTAACTATGGCTACACCTTC.

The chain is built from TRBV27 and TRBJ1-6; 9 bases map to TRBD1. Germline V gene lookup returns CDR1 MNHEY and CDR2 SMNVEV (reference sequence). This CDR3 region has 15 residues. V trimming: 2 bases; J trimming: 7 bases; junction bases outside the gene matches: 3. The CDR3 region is CASSLGTGSNSPLHF. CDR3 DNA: TGTGCCAGCAGTTTAGGGACAGGGTCGAATTCACCCCTCCACTTT.

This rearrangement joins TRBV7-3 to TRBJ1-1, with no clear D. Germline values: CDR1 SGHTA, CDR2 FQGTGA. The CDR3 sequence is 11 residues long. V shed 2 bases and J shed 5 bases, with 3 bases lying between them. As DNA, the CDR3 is TGTGCCAGCAGCTTAGGAACTGAAGCTTTCTTT. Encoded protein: CASSLGTEAFF.

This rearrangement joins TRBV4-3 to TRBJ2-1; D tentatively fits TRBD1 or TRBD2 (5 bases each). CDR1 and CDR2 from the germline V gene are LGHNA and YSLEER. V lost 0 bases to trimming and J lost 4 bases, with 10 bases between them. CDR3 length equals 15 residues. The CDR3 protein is CASSQDGDGYNEQFF. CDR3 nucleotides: TGCGCCAGCAGCCAAGACGGGGACGGTTACAATGAGCAGTTCTTC.

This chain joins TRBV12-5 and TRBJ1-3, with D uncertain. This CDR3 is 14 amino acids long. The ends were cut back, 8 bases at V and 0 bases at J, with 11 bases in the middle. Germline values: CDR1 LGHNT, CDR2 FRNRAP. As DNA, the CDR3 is TGTGCTAGTTCGCCTTCGGGCTCTGGAAACACCATATATTTT. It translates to CASSPSGSGNTIYF.